This T cell receptor beta chain was sequenced during a study of blood T cells in healthy people across ages. Whole-study context: Using template switching, researchers captured about one barcoded beta molecule for each two T cells. General study findings and limits: Diversity figures derived from one million T cells were judged to underestimate the true value. There was a strong correlation between TCR beta diversity and naive T cell percentage.

A note on this clonotype: Its antigen is unknown.

The CDR3 runs to 13 residues. CDR1 and CDR2 (germline): LNHNV, YYDKDF (reference sequence). V gave up 8 bases and J gave up 6 bases, with 16 bases separating them. Primed by a sample-barcoded 5' primer and a J-beta primer mix, a second PCR proceeded for about 6 to 12 cycles. Via MiXCR, TCRdb re-called the 5' RACE reads, giving one row per CDR3 protein. In the table there are over 700,000 distinct CDR3 sequences, approximately 25% of which are singletons. These data also formed part of another study, on T cells of mothers and their children. That study adds: Samples were obtained from a few healthy Caucasian mothers and their six children.

The sequencing input was blood. The chain recombines TRBV15 with TRBJ1-2; possibly TRBD1 for D (6 bases). This TCR derives from a boy between 10 and 17 years old in good health. The CDR3 DNA follows: TGTGCCACCGCTGCCGGGACAAAAAATGGCTACACCTTC. Its protein is CATAAGTKNGYTF. The complete variable domain, with remaining parts taken from reference TRBV15 and TRBJ1-2, reads DAMVIQNPRYQVTQFGKPVTLSCSQTLNHNVMYWYQQKSSQAPKLLFHYYDKDFNNEADTPDNFQSRRPNTSFCFLDIRSPGLGDTAMYLCATAAGTKNGYTFGSGTRLTVV.